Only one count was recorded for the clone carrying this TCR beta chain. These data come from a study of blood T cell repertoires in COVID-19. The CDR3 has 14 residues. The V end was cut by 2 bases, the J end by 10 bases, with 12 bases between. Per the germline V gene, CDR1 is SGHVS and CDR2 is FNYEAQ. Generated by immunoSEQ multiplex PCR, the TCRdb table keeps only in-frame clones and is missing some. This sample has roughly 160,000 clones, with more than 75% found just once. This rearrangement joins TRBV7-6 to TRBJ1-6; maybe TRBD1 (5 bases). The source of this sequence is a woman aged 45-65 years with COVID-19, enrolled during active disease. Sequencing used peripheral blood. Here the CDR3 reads CASSLQGARSPLHF. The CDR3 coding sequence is TGTGCCAGCAGCTTACAGGGCGCCCGCTCACCCCTCCACTTT. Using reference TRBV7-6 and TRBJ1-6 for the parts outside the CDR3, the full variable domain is GAGVSQSPRYKVTKRGQDVALRCDPISGHVSLYWYRQALGQGPEFLTYFNYEAQQDKSGLPNDRFSAERPEGSISTLTIQRTEQRDSAMYRCASSLQGARSPLHFGNGTRLTVT.